These T cell receptor beta chains were read from a single sample in a study of early T cells in non-severe SARS-CoV-2 infection. TCRdb passed the 5' RACE reads through MiXCR, listing each CDR3 protein once. In the table there are about 76,000 distinct CDR3 sequences, roughly 12% of which are singletons. Sequencing was performed on whole blood. These receptor sequences come from an adult who was a healthcare worker with PCR-confirmed SARS-CoV-2 infection or an uninfected control (not recorded which). Each CDR3 is given with its conserved first and last residue. A D gene is named only where the DNA matches it firmly. Size is stated for part of the rows, as once, few or many counts, or as a class when the clone is expanded.

D: -; V: TRBV12-3/TRBV12-4; size: few; length: 13; J: TRBJ1-2; CDR3: CASSFLGHYGYTF; DNA: TGTGCCAGCAGTTTCCTAGGACACTATGGCTACACCTTC
D: -; V: TRBV7-6; size: -; length: 16; J: TRBJ1-6; CDR3: CASSQGIRSYNSPLHF; DNA: TGTGCCAGCAGCCAGGGGATACGCTCCTATAATTCACCCCTCCACTTT
D: TRBD2; V: TRBV5-1; size: -; length: 17; J: TRBJ2-2; CDR3: CASSLALGIAGTGELFF; DNA: TGCGCCAGCAGCTTGGCCCTTGGGATAGCGGGCACCGGGGAGCTGTTTTTT
D: -; V: TRBV11-1; size: many; length: 13; J: TRBJ2-7; CDR3: CASSTNQGYEQYF; DNA: TGTGCCAGCAGCACCAACCAGGGGTACGAGCAGTACTTC
D: -; V: TRBV5-1; size: -; length: 14; J: TRBJ2-3; CDR3: CASSLSGFTDTQYF; DNA: TGCGCCAGCAGCTTGTCCGGGTTCACAGATACGCAGTATTTT
D: TRBD1; V: TRBV29-1; size: -; length: 15; J: TRBJ1-2; CDR3: CSVFGPGQAGYGYTF; DNA: TGCAGCGTTTTCGGGCCCGGACAGGCGGGCTATGGCTACACCTTC
D: -; V: TRBV3-1; size: -; length: 14; J: TRBJ2-6; CDR3: CASSQGAGANVLTF; DNA: TGTGCCAGCAGCCAGGGGGCTGGGGCCAACGTCCTGACTTTC
D: TRBD2; V: TRBV29-1; size: many; length: 14; J: TRBJ2-2; CDR3: CSVETSRNTGELFF; DNA: TGCAGCGTTGAGACTAGCAGGAACACCGGGGAGCTGTTTTTT
D: -; V: TRBV3-1; size: -; length: 13; J: TRBJ2-1; CDR3: CASSQDRTNEQFF; DNA: TGTGCCAGCAGCCAAGACAGGACCAATGAGCAGTTCTTC
D: -; V: TRBV20-1; size: few; length: 11; J: TRBJ2-3; CDR3: CSASNEDTQYF; DNA: TGCAGTGCTAGCAACGAAGATACGCAGTATTTT
D: -; V: TRBV5-4; size: many; length: 14; J: TRBJ1-1; CDR3: CASSPSWVNTEAFF; DNA: TGTGCCAGCAGCCCTTCCTGGGTTAACACTGAAGCTTTCTTT
D: TRBD1; V: TRBV5-5; size: few; length: 15; J: TRBJ2-7; CDR3: CASSFPGQVTYEQYF; DNA: TGTGCCAGCAGCTTCCCGGGACAGGTAACCTACGAGCAGTACTTC
D: -; V: TRBV6-6; size: -; length: 15; J: TRBJ1-3; CDR3: CASSYSETRGNTIYF; DNA: TGTGCCAGCAGTTACTCCGAAACACGGGGAAACACCATATATTTT
D: -; V: TRBV7-6; size: many; length: 14; J: TRBJ2-3; CDR3: CASSLLPYGDTQYF; DNA: TGTGCCAGCAGCTTACTCCCTTACGGGGATACGCAGTATTTT
D: TRBD1; V: TRBV27; size: -; length: 13; J: TRBJ1-2; CDR3: CASSPRTGHGYTF; DNA: TGTGCCAGCAGTCCCCGGACAGGCCATGGCTACACCTTC
D: -; V: TRBV5-5; size: many; length: 14; J: TRBJ2-3; CDR3: CASSLGRTTDTQYF; DNA: TGTGCCAGCAGCTTGGGTAGGACCACAGATACGCAGTATTTT
D: TRBD1; V: TRBV7-9; size: few; length: 14; J: TRBJ2-5; CDR3: CASSSLQGKETQYF; DNA: TGTGCCAGCAGCTCCCTACAGGGGAAAGAGACCCAGTACTTC
D: -; V: TRBV20-1; size: -; length: 15; J: TRBJ2-7; CDR3: CSARGPAPSSYEQYF; DNA: TGCAGTGCTCGAGGGCCAGCGCCTAGCTCCTACGAGCAGTACTTC
D: TRBD2; V: TRBV9; size: few; length: 15; J: TRBJ2-3; CDR3: CASSVLSSGADTQYF; DNA: TGTGCCAGCAGCGTATTGTCTAGCGGGGCAGATACGCAGTATTTT
D: -; V: TRBV5-1; size: few; length: 15; J: TRBJ2-5; CDR3: CASSFLRDYQETQYF; DNA: TGCGCCAGCAGCTTCCTCCGGGACTACCAAGAGACCCAGTACTTC